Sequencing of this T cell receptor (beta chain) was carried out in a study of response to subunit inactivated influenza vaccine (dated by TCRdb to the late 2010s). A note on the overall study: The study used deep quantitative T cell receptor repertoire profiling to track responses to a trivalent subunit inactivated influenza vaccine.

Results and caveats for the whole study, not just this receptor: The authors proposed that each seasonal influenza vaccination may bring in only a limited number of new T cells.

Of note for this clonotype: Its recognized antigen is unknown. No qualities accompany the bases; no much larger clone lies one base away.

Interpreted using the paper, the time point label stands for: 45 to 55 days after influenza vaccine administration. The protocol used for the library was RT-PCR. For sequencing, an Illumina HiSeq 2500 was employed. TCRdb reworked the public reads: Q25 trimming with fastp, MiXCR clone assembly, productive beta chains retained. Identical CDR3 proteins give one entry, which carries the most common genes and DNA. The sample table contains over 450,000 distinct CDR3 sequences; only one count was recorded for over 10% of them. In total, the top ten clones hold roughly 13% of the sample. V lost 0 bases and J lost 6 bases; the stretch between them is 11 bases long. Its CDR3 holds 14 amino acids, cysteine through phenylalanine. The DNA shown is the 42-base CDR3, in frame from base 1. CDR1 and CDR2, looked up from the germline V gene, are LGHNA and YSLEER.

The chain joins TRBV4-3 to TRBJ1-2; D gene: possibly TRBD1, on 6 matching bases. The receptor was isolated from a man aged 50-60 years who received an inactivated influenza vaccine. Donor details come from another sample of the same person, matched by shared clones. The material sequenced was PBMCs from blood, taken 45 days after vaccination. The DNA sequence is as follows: TGCGCCAGCAGCCAAGATGGGGGGGCGCATGGCTACACCTTC. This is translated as CASSQDGGAHGYTF.